This TCR beta chain was identified in a study of CD8+CD57+ T cells in acquired aplastic anemia. Genomic DNA, the template, was used for profiling of the TCR beta VDJ and CDR3. TCRdb passed the reads through MiXCR, listing each CDR3 protein once. The table lists approximately 50,000 distinct CDR3 sequences, about three quarters of them singletons. The V and J ends lost 4 bases and 3 bases, in that order; junction bases with no gene match: 12. The germline gives CDR1 SQVTM, CDR2 ANQGSEA. The CDR3 extends over 16 amino acids. This chain connects TRBV29-1 to TRBJ2-7; 10 nucleotides align to TRBD1. Sequenced sample: sorted CD4+, CD8+, or CD8+CD57+ T cells (not recorded which) from PBMCs. The sequence was collected from a human donor in good health, serving as a control. The DNA for the CDR3 is TGCAGCGTTGTTGGTTTCGACAGGGGGCCTTACTACGAGCAGTACTTC. Protein product: CSVVGFDRGPYYEQYF.